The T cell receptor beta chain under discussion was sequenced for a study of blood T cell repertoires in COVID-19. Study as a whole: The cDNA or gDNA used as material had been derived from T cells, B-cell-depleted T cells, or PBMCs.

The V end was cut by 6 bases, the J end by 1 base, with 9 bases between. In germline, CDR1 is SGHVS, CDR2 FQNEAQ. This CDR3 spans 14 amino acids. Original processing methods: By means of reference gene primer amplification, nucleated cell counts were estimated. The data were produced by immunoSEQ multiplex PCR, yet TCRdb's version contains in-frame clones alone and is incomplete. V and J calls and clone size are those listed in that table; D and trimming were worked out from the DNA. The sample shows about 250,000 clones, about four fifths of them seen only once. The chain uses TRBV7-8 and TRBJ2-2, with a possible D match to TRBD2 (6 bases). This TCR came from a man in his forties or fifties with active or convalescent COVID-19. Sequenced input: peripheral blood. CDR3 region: CASRYGGNTGELFF. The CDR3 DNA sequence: TGTGCCAGCAGATACGGGGGGAACACCGGGGAGCTGTTTTTT.